This T cell receptor beta chain was documented in a study of T cells in Graves' hyperthyroidism and ophthalmopathy. The investigators amplified TCR beta CDR3 regions from RNA transcripts. HTBI primers were used for first-round RT-PCR of the TCR CDR3. TCRdb passed the multiplex PCR reads through MiXCR, listing each CDR3 protein once. The sample has more than 550,000 distinct CDR3 sequences, 17% seen once. Study-wide results and limits: From stable hyperthyroidism, ophthalmopathy was separated by a 13 V-J model. Most thyroid clonotypes expanded above 0.001 appeared in blood too.

As to this clonotype: Antigen unknown.

V dropped 9 bases and J dropped 6 bases, with 17 bases sitting between them. The germline V gene encodes CDR1 LNHDA and CDR2 SQIVND (reference sequence). This CDR3 is 13 amino acids long. The rearrangement uses TRBV19 and TRBJ2-5; possibly TRBD1 for D (5 bases). The sequenced material came from blood. The TCR was taken from a man aged 50 or older with Graves' hyperthyroidism. This CDR3 is CASSPWKGQTQYF. For the CDR3, the DNA is TGTGCCAGCAGCCCGTGGAAGGGGCAGACCCAGTACTTC.